This T cell receptor beta chain was captured by sequencing in a study of T cell responses to AZD1222 COVID-19 vaccine. Per germline, CDR1 SGDLS and CDR2 YYNGEE. The CDR3 loop spans 13 amino acids. V shed 4 bases and J shed 3 bases, with 10 bases lying between them. Regarding the study as a whole: Vaccine-related CD4 TCRs covered spike, predominating at 160-218 and 743-854. Just a handful of people given AZD1222 tested seropositive at baseline.

TCRdb keeps only in-frame clones here, not all; method: immunoSEQ multiplex PCR. The sample holds 120,000 or so clones, about nine tenths seen once. As concerns this clone: Antigen specificity is unknown.

The sequence derives from an adult in good health. The sample in question was peripheral blood, obtained on day 0 of MenACWY control vaccination. The chain recombines TRBV9 with TRBJ2-5, with a tentative D call TRBD1 (5 bases). The CDR3 loop is CASSPGPKETQYF. The CDR3 bases are TGTGCCAGCAGCCCAGGGCCCAAAGAGACCCAGTACTTC. The full variable domain, its missing parts supplied by reference TRBV9 and TRBJ2-5, is DSGVTQTPKHLITATGQRVTLRCSPRSGDLSVYWYQQSLDQGLQFLIQYYNGEERAKGNILERFSAQQFPDLHSELNLSSLELGDSALYFCASSPGPKETQYFGPGTRLLVL.